Listed here is a single T cell receptor (beta chain). These data belong to a study of shared clonotypes between healthy human individuals. The naive CD8 population came from CD45RO-negative cells selected for CCR7, without terminally differentiated effector memory CD45RA+ cells. CDR1 is SGHTA, CDR2 FQGNSA, per germline. The CDR3 is 14 residues long. Trimming removed 5 bases from V and 0 bases from J, with 8 bases in between. Libraries were prepared by immunoSEQ multiplex PCR; TCRdb keeps only in-frame clonotypes and omits some of them. The table lists about 2,200,000 clones, approximately 94% of them singletons, with over 1.5% in the top ten.

The source material was naive CD8+ T cells from PBMCs. The chain carries TRBV7-2 and TRBJ1-5; D is ambiguous. The origin of this receptor is a young man in good health. Some clones in this sample may be carry-over from other donors' samples. CDR3 nucleotide sequence: TGTGCCAGCAGCCCCTTCGATAGCAATCAGCCCCAGCATTTT. It codes for CASSPFDSNQPQHF.